The 4 T cell receptor beta chains presented below share a single source sample, sequenced in a study of blood T cells in healthy people across ages. The second PCR ran about 6 to 12 cycles with a sample-barcoded 5' primer and J-beta primers. MiXCR was run by TCRdb on the 5' RACE reads, yielding one entry per CDR3 protein. There are more than 1.4 million distinct CDR3 sequences in the sample; 40% to 50% occur only once, and approximately 7.9% lies in the top ten. Sequencing was done on a sample of blood. The source of these receptors is a woman aged 18 to 35 in good health.

This clonotype appeared a few times. A much larger clone sits a single nucleotide away, making a read error possible. The chain combines TRBV28 with TRBJ2-3; tentatively, D is TRBD2 (7 bases). The CDR3 length is 15 residues. Trimming shortened V by 5 bases and J by 0 bases, and 12 bases separated the two germline ends. Germline CDR1 MDHEN, CDR2 SYDVKM. The CDR3 protein is CASSPRGASTDTQYF. The DNA for the CDR3 is TGTGCCAGCAGTCCCCGGGGGGCTAGCACAGATACGCAGTATTTT.

The chain joins TRBV4-1 to TRBJ2-5; D unresolved. The better agreement between TRBJ2-7 and the DNA end casts doubt on the J call. This CDR3 is built from 13 residues. CDR1 is MGHRA, CDR2 YSYEKL, per germline. This chain's CDR3 is CASSQVAVGEQYF. The DNA for the CDR3 is TGCGCCAGCAGCCAAGTTGCCGTCGGCGAGCAGTACTTC.

The chain recombines TRBV20-1 with TRBJ1-6; D gene unclear. V was trimmed by 3 bases and J by 7 bases, leaving 7 bases between them. The germline gives CDR1 DFQATT, CDR2 SNEGSKA (reference sequence). The CDR3 is made up of 12 amino acids. CDR3 in DNA: TGCAGTGCTAGGAGACTCAATTCACCCCTCCACTTT. This translates into CSARRLNSPLHF.

This clonotype has a handful of counts. The chain joins TRBV12-3 or TRBV12-4 to TRBJ1-2; D is perhaps TRBD1 (5 bases). The ends were cut back, 6 bases at V and 8 bases at J, with 22 bases in the middle. This CDR3 has 15 residues. Here the CDR3 reads CASSQPDPRDEGYTF. For the CDR3, the DNA is TGTGCCAGCAGCCAACCCGACCCCAGGGATGAAGGCTACACCTTC.